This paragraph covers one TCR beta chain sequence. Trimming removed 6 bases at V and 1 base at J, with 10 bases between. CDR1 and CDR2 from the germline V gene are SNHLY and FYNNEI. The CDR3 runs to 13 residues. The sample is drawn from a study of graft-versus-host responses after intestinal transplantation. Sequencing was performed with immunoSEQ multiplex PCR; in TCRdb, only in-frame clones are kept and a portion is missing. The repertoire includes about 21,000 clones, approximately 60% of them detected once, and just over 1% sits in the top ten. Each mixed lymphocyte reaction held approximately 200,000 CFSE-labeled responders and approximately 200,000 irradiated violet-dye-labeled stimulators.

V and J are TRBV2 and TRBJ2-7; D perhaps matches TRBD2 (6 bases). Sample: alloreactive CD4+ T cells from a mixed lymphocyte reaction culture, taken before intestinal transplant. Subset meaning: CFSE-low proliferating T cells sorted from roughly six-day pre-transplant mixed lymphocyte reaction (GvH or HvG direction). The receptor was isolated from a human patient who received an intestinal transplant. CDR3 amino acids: CASRRRESYEQYF. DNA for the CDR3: TGTGCCAGCAGGCGGAGGGAATCCTACGAGCAGTACTTC.